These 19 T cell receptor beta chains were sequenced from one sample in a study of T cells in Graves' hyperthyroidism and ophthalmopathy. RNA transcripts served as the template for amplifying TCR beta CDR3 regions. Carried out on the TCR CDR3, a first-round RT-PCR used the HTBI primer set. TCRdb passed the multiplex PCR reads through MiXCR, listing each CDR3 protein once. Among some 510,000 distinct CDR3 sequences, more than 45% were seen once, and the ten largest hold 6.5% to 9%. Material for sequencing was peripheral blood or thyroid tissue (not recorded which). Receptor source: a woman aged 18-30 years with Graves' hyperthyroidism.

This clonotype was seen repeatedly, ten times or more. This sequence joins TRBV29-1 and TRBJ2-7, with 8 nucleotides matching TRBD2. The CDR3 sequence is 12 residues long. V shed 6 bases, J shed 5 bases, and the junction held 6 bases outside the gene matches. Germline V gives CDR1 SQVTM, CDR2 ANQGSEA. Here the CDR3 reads CSVIAGSDEQYF. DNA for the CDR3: TGCAGCGTGATAGCGGGGAGCGACGAGCAGTACTTC.

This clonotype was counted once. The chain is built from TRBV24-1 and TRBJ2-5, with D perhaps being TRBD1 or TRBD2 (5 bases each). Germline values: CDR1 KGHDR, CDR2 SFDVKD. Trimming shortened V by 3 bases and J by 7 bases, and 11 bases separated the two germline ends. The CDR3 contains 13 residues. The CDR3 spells CATSDGTTGTQYF. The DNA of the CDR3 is TGTGCCACCAGTGATGGGACGACGGGGACCCAGTACTTC.

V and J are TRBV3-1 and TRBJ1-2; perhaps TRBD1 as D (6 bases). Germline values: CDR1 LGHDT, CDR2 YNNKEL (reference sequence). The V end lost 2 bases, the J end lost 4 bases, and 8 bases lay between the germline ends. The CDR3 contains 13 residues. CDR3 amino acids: CASSQRQVYGYTF. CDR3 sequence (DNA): TGTGCCAGCAGCCAACGACAGGTCTATGGCTACACCTTC. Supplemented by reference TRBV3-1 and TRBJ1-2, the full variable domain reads DTAVSQTPKYLVTQMGNDKSIKCEQNLGHDTMYWYKQDSKKFLKIMFSYNNKELIINETVPNRFSPKSPDKAHLNLHINSLELGDSAVYFCASSQRQVYGYTFGSGTRLTVV.

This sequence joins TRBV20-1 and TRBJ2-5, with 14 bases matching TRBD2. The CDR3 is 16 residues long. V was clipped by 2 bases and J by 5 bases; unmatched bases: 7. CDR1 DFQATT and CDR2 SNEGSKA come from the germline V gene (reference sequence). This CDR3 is CSARSGLAGVGETQYF. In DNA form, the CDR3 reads TGCAGTGCTAGATCGGGACTAGCGGGAGTCGGGGAGACCCAGTACTTC.

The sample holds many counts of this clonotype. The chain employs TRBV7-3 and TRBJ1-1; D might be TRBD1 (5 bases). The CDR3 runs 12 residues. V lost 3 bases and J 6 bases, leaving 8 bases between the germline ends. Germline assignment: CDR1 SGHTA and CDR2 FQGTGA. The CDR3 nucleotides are TGTGCCAGCAGCTTTTCAGGGTCTGAAGCTTTCTTT. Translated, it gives CASSFSGSEAFF.

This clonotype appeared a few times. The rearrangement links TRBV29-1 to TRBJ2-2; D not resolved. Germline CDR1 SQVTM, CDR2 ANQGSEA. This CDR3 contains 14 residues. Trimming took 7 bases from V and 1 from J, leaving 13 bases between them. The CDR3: CSAPRPGNTGELFF. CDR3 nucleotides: TGCAGCGCCCCACGCCCGGGGAACACCGGGGAGCTGTTTTTT.

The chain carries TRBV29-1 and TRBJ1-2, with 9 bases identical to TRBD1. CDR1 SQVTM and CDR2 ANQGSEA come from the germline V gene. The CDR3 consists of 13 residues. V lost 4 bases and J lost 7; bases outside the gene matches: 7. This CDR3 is CSVAAGTGTGYTF. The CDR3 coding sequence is TGCAGCGTTGCAGCCGGGACAGGGACTGGCTACACCTTC. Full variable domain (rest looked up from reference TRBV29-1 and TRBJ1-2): SAVISQKPSRDICQRGTSLTIQCQVDSQVTMMFWYRQQPGQSLTLIATANQGSEATYESGFVIDKFPISRPNLTFSTLTVSNMSPEDSSIYLCSVAAGTGTGYTFGSGTRLTVV.

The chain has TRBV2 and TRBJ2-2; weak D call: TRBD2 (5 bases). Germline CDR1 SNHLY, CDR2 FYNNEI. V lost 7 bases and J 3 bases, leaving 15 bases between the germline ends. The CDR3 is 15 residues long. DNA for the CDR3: TGTGCCAGCAAGGTTGAGGGAGAGGACACCGGGGAGCTGTTTTTT. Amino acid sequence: CASKVEGEDTGELFF.

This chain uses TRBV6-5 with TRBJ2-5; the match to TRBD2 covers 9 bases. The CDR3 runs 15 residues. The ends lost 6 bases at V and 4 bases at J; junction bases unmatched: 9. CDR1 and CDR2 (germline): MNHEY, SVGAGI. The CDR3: CASSVAGAVGETQYF. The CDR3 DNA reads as TGTGCCAGCAGCGTAGCGGGAGCGGTGGGAGAGACCCAGTACTTC.

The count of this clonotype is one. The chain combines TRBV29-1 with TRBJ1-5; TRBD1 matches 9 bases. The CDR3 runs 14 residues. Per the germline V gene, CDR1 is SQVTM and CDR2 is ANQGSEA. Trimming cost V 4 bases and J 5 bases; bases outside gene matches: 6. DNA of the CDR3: TGCAGCGTTGCCGTCCGGACAGGGGATCAGCCCCAGCATTTT. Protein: CSVAVRTGDQPQHF.

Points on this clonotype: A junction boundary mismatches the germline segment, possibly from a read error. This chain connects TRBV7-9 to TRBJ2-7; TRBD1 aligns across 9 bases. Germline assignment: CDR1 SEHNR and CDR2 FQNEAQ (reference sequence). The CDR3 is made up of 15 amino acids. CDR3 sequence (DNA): TGTGCCAGCAGCCCCAAGGGACAGGGTATTTACGAGCAGTGCTTC. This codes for CASSPKGQGIYEQCF.

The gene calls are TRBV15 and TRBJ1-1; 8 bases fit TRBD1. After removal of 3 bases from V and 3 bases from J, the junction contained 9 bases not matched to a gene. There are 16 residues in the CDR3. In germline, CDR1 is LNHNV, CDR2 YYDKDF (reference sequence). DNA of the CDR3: TGTGCCACCAGCAGCCTACAGGGGGTACGGGACACTGAAGCTTTCTTT. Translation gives CATSSLQGVRDTEAFF.

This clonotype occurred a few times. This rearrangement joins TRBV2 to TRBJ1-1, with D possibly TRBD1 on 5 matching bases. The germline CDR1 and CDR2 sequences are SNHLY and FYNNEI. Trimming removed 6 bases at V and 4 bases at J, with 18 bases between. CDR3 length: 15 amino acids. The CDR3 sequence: CASSFLRAQGTEAFF. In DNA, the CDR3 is TGTGCCAGCAGCTTCCTCCGGGCCCAGGGCACTGAAGCTTTCTTT.

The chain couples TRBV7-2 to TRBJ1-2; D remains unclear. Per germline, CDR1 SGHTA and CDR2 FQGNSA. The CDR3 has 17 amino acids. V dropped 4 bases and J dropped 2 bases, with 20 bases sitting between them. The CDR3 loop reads CASSSRGERVMNYGYTF. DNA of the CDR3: TGTGCCAGCAGCTCTCGAGGTGAACGGGTGATGAACTATGGCTACACCTTC.

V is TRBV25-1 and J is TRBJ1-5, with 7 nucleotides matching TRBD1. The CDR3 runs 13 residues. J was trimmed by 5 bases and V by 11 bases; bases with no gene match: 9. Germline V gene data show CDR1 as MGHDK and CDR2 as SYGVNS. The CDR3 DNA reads TGTGCCCACAGCGACAGGGATTATCAGCCCCAGCATTTT. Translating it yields CAHSDRDYQPQHF.

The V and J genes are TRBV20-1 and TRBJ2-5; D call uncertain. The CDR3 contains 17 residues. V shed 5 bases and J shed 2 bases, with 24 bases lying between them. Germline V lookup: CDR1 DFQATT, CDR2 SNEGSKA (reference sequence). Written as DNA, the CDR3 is TGCAGTGCTCCGCCGCTGGATGGGTTTGGAGAACAAGAGACCCAGTACTTC. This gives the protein CSAPPLDGFGEQETQYF.

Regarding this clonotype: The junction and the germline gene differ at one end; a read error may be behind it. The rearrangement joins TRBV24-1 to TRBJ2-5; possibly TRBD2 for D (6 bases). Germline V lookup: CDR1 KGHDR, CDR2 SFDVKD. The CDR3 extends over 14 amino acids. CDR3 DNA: TGTGCCAGCAGTATACCGGGACTGATAGAGACCCAGTACTTC. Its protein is CASSIPGLIETQYF.

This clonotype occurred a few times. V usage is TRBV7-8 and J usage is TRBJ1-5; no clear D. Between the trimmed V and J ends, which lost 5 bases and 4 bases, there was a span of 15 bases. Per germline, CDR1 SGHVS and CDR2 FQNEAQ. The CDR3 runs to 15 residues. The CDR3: CASSRRTLDNQPQHF. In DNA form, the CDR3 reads TGTGCCAGCAGCAGACGGACCCTTGATAATCAGCCCCAGCATTTT. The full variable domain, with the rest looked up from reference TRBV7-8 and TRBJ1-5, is GAGVSQSPRYKVAKRGQDVALRCDPISGHVSLFWYQQALGQGPEFLTYFQNEAQLDKSGLPSDRFFAERPEGSVSTLKIQRTQQEDSAVYLCASSRRTLDNQPQHFGDGTRLSIL.

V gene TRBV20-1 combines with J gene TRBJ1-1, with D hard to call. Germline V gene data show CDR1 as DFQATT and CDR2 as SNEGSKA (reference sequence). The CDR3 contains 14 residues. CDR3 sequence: CSLAGYRQNTEAFF. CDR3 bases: TGCAGCTTAGCGGGGTATCGGCAGAACACTGAAGCTTTCTTT.